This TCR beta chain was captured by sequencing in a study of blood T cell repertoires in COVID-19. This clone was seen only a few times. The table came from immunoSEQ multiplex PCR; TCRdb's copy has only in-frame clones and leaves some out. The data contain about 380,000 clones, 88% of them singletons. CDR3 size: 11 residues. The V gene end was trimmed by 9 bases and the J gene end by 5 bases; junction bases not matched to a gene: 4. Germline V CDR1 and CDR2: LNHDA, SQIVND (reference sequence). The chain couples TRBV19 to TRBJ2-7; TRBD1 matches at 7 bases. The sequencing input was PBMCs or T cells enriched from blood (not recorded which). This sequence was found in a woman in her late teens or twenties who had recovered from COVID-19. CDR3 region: CASLDRDEQYF. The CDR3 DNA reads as TGTGCCAGCCTCGACAGGGACGAGCAGTACTTC.